This T cell receptor beta chain was documented in a study of T cell repertoires in cytomegalovirus infection. This clonotype was seen a few times. What it binds is not known. Each CDR3 protein gets one entry after TCRdb re-called the reads with MiXCR. The sample consists of hundreds of thousands of distinct CDR3 sequences, roughly a third of them appearing once. The starting material was cultured PBMCs, obtained from culture after CMV antigen stimulation. The source is a human donor in good health (CMV status not recorded). Some clones in this sample may be carry-over from other donors' samples.

CDR3 nucleotide sequence: TGTGCCAGCAGCTCCGACACCGTTGGCCGGGGGGCCCCGACAGATACGCAGTATTTT. Translated, it gives CASSSDTVGRGAPTDTQYF. V gene TRBV7-9 combines with J gene TRBJ2-3; the D gene is possibly TRBD2 (7 bases). Trimming pared 4 bases from V and 3 bases from J, leaving 26 bases between. CDR1 and CDR2 (germline): SEHNR, FQNEAQ (reference sequence). The CDR3 sequence is 19 residues long.